Listed below are T cell receptor beta chains from one sample, sequenced in a study of blood T cells in healthy people across ages. Via MiXCR, TCRdb re-called the 5' RACE reads, giving one row per CDR3 protein. This table holds 1.8 million or so distinct CDR3 sequences, approximately 39% found once. The sequenced sample consisted of blood. The receptors stem from a human donor in good health. Both conserved end residues are part of each CDR3. A D gene is named only where the DNA matches it firmly. Size is omitted from some rows. Given values are once, few, many or a class for expanded clones.

d_gene	len	v_gene	j_gene	abundance	CDR3aa	CDR3nt
TRBD2	19	TRBV11-2	TRBJ2-1	NA	CASSSGLAGQYQGYNEQFF	TGTGCCAGCAGCTCGGGACTAGCGGGGCAATACCAGGGGTACAATGAGCAGTTCTTC
NA	13	TRBV3-1	TRBJ2-1	many	CASSQDRVREQFF	TGTGCCAGCAGCCAAGATCGCGTGCGTGAGCAGTTCTTC
NA	15	TRBV7-2	TRBJ2-3	few	CASSLGQILPDTQYF	TGTGCCAGCAGCTTAGGGCAGATACTCCCGGATACGCAGTATTTT
NA	14	TRBV4-1	TRBJ2-3	NA	CASSPNTGRQTQYF	TGCGCCAGCAGTCCCAATACAGGGAGGCAGACGCAGTATTTT
NA	15	TRBV6-2/TRBV6-3	TRBJ2-1	NA	CASETTPSSYNEQFF	TGTGCCAGCGAGACGACACCCAGCTCCTACAATGAGCAGTTCTTC
TRBD2	15	TRBV20-1	TRBJ2-7	few	CSARDPGGGGHEQYF	TGCAGTGCTAGAGATCCGGGAGGGGGGGGACACGAGCAGTACTTC
TRBD2	16	TRBV7-9	TRBJ2-1	NA	CASSAIAGRVLDERFF	TGTGCCAGCAGCGCCATAGCGGGGCGGGTGCTTGATGAGCGGTTCTTC
NA	15	TRBV5-1	TRBJ2-7	NA	CASSSDNSDLVGQYF	TGCGCCAGCAGCTCTGATAACTCGGACCTGGTCGGGCAGTACTTC
NA	12	TRBV5-1	TRBJ2-7	few	CASSLSQSEQYF	TGCGCCAGCAGCTTGTCGCAATCTGAGCAGTACTTC
TRBD1	14	TRBV7-2	TRBJ2-7	NA	CASSLTGGRAEQYF	TGTGCCAGCAGCCTGACAGGGGGTCGGGCCGAGCAGTACTTC
TRBD2	17	TRBV15	TRBJ2-1	NA	CATSRAFRTSGYNEQFF	TGTGCCACCAGCAGAGCTTTTAGGACTAGCGGTTACAATGAGCAGTTCTTC
NA	15	TRBV24-1	TRBJ2-5	NA	CATSDQRQEQETQYF	TGTGCCACCAGTGACCAAAGACAGGAGCAAGAGACCCAGTACTTC
NA	13	TRBV6-5	TRBJ2-3	NA	CATGGDHTDTQYF	TGTGCCACGGGCGGGGACCACACAGATACGCAGTATTTT
TRBD2	15	TRBV7-2	TRBJ2-3	NA	CASSLAGGTIGTQYF	TGTGCCAGCAGCTTAGCTGGGGGGACTATAGGTACGCAGTATTTT
TRBD1	14	TRBV29-1	TRBJ1-4	few	CSVESGTGKEKLFF	TGCAGCGTGGAATCCGGGACAGGGAAAGAAAAACTGTTTTTT
NA	14	TRBV4-3	TRBJ2-6	NA	CASSQTGGANVLTF	TGCGCCAGCAGCCAAACCGGGGGGGCCAACGTCCTGACTTTC
TRBD1	17	TRBV14	TRBJ2-1	NA	CASSHHPGQGSRYEQFF	TGTGCCAGCAGCCACCATCCGGGACAGGGTTCAAGATATGAGCAGTTCTTC
NA	12	TRBV18	TRBJ2-1	NA	CASSPQGETQFF	TGTGCCAGCTCACCACAGGGGGAGACCCAGTTCTTC
TRBD2	19	TRBV10-3	TRBJ2-7	few	CAISEVTPSLAGVPYEQYF	TGTGCCATCAGTGAGGTCACTCCGTCTCTAGCGGGGGTCCCCTACGAGCAGTACTTC
NA	14	TRBV7-9	TRBJ1-4	NA	CASSPGGNHEKLFF	TGTGCCAGCAGCCCTGGGGGGAACCATGAAAAACTGTTTTTT
NA	14	TRBV4-3	TRBJ1-1	NA	CASRQSFMNTEAFF	TGCGCCAGCAGACAGTCCTTCATGAACACTGAAGCTTTCTTT
NA	15	TRBV6-5	TRBJ2-3	few	CASSLRRDSTDTQYF	TGTGCCAGCAGTTTGAGGAGGGATAGCACAGATACGCAGTATTTT
NA	14	TRBV5-5	TRBJ2-1	NA	CASSLAAVNNEQFF	TGTGCCAGCAGCTTGGCGGCAGTTAACAATGAGCAGTTCTTC
NA	18	TRBV4-2	TRBJ2-3	NA	CASSQLSIRGKSTDTQYF	TGTGCCAGCAGCCAACTCTCCATCCGGGGAAAGAGCACAGATACGCAGTATTTT
NA	14	TRBV7-2	TRBJ2-7	many	CASSLVAGRDEQYF	TGTGCCAGCAGCTTAGTGGCAGGGCGAGACGAGCAGTACTTC
NA	14	TRBV20-1	TRBJ2-4	few	CSAPPDGLFYKQYF	TGCAGTGCTCCCCCGGACGGACTCTTCTACAAGCAGTACTTC